A selection of T cell receptor beta chains follows, all from one sample in a study of control samples from healthy donors and cancer patients. Profiling relied on immunoSEQ multiplex PCR, and the TCRdb table lists in-frame clones only, not all of them. The table includes roughly 14,000 clones, around 87% detected once. Specimen: PBMCs. These receptors all come from a woman aged 70-85 years with colorectal cancer. The conserved cysteine and the conserved F or W are not part of the CDR3 here. Each record gives: V gene, D gene, CDR3 protein. D genes are given only for firm matches.

v_gene: TRBV29-1; d_gene: TRBD1; CDR3aa: SVEVDRTGGAKNIQY
v_gene: TRBV7-2; d_gene: TRBD2; CDR3aa: ASSARAGGPYEQY
v_gene: TRBV7-2; d_gene: .; CDR3aa: ASSSDSLPYNEQF
v_gene: TRBV5-1; d_gene: .; CDR3aa: ASSFASTGFSGANVLT
v_gene: TRBV6-6; d_gene: TRBD1; CDR3aa: ASSYSGQGNEKLF
v_gene: TRBV6-6; d_gene: TRBD1; CDR3aa: ASNQGDGNQPQH
v_gene: TRBV18; d_gene: .; CDR3aa: ASSPERGETQY
v_gene: TRBV5-1; d_gene: .; CDR3aa: ASRQPGGPDTQY
v_gene: TRBV6-5; d_gene: .; CDR3aa: ASSGQRVNTIY
v_gene: TRBV27; d_gene: TRBD1; CDR3aa: ASSLLGTGNTGELF
v_gene: TRBV6-2/TRBV6-3; d_gene: TRBD1; CDR3aa: ASSSPGQENYEQY
v_gene: TRBV9; d_gene: .; CDR3aa: ASSVEGENYSPLH
v_gene: TRBV9; d_gene: .; CDR3aa: ASSVAGRTDTQY
v_gene: TRBV18; d_gene: .; CDR3aa: ASSPLDGLNQPQH
v_gene: TRBV4-1; d_gene: .; CDR3aa: ASSQGTANSNYGYT
v_gene: TRBV19; d_gene: .; CDR3aa: ASGYLNKLH
v_gene: TRBV6-5; d_gene: .; CDR3aa: ASRLSRSSYEQY
v_gene: TRBV3-1/TRBV3-2; d_gene: .; CDR3aa: ASSQETKDSEKLF
v_gene: TRBV30; d_gene: .; CDR3aa: AWSVTDGRGKLF
v_gene: TRBV27; d_gene: .; CDR3aa: ASSPPLRDEKLF
v_gene: TRBV7-2; d_gene: .; CDR3aa: ASSQTAATNEKLF
v_gene: TRBV7-3; d_gene: .; CDR3aa: ASSLDRSGSPLH
v_gene: TRBV10-3; d_gene: TRBD2; CDR3aa: AISEASGGSYEQY
v_gene: TRBV6-6; d_gene: .; CDR3aa: ASSYPGLSYEQY
v_gene: TRBV10-3; d_gene: TRBD1; CDR3aa: AISDKGGKNNSPLH
v_gene: TRBV7-2; d_gene: TRBD1; CDR3aa: ASSLATGVESYGYT
v_gene: TRBV5-4; d_gene: .; CDR3aa: ASSGVGPEAF
v_gene: TRBV7-8; d_gene: TRBD2; CDR3aa: ASSRGTSGRVLDTQY
v_gene: TRBV6-6; d_gene: .; CDR3aa: ASNFPGEQF
v_gene: TRBV11-2; d_gene: TRBD1; CDR3aa: ASSFIRTGDYEQY
v_gene: TRBV9; d_gene: .; CDR3aa: ASSPSGTPTDTQY
v_gene: TRBV30; d_gene: .; CDR3aa: AWSVQGGEKLF
v_gene: TRBV5-6; d_gene: .; CDR3aa: ASSSGLRQETQY
v_gene: TRBV14; d_gene: .; CDR3aa: ASSPTSYEQY
v_gene: TRBV5-4; d_gene: .; CDR3aa: ASSPGGGGGPSYNEQF
v_gene: TRBV7-2; d_gene: .; CDR3aa: ASSLARRSGYT
v_gene: TRBV25-1; d_gene: .; CDR3aa: ASSETGAGQPQH
v_gene: TRBV14; d_gene: .; CDR3aa: ASSQDIRNSPLH
v_gene: TRBV10-3; d_gene: TRBD2; CDR3aa: AISDSTSSGGETQY
v_gene: TRBV23-1; d_gene: .; CDR3aa: ASSQSGPSENEQY
v_gene: TRBV5-1; d_gene: TRBD2; CDR3aa: ASSPELAGLSYEQY
v_gene: TRBV19; d_gene: TRBD2; CDR3aa: ASSIGSGASGSSYNEQF
v_gene: TRBV29-1; d_gene: .; CDR3aa: SVGEGRNNSPLH